Listed here are 5 T cell receptor beta chains from one sample, sequenced in a study of OX40 agonist ivuxolimab in advanced cancers. Generated by immunoSEQ multiplex PCR, the TCRdb table keeps only in-frame clones and is missing some. The sample holds approximately 37,000 clones, about four fifths seen once. Source: CD4+ or CD8+ T cells sorted from blood, taken in a trial of the OX40 agonist ivuxolimab. These receptors all stem from an adult with an advanced solid tumor such as melanoma, head and neck, liver or kidney cancer.

This chain links TRBV6-6 with TRBJ1-3; D is unclear. CDR3 size: 13 residues. The V gene lost 6 bases and the J gene lost 0 bases, with 6 bases spanning the gap. Germline V lookup: CDR1 MNHNY, CDR2 SVGAGI (reference sequence). CDR3 sequence: CASRPFSGNTIYF. The CDR3 region has the DNA TGTGCCAGCAGGCCCTTCTCTGGAAACACCATATATTTT.

Comment on this clone: The sample carries other DNA sequences with the same CDR3. The CDR3 DNA sequence: TGTGCCAGCAGTGAATTTGGAGGGCAAGAGACCCAGTACTTC. As protein: CASSEFGGQETQYF. This rearrangement joins TRBV25-1 to TRBJ2-5; maybe TRBD2 (6 bases). Per the germline V gene, CDR1 is MGHDK and CDR2 is SYGVNS. Trimming pared 1 base from V and 2 bases from J, leaving 8 bases between. The CDR3 covers 14 residues.

The gene calls are TRBV29-1 and TRBJ1-6; maybe TRBD1 (6 bases). V gave up 6 bases and J gave up 8 bases, with 14 bases separating them. This CDR3 is 13 amino acids long. Germline V gene lookup returns CDR1 SQVTM and CDR2 ANQGSEA. The CDR3, as DNA: TGCAGCGTCAAGGGGGGGGTCGATTCACCCCTCCACTTT. This encodes CSVKGGVDSPLHF. Looking up the rest from reference TRBV29-1 and TRBJ1-6 gives the full variable domain: SAVISQKPSRDICQRGTSLTIQCQVDSQVTMMFWYRQQPGQSLTLIATANQGSEATYESGFVIDKFPISRPNLTFSTLTVSNMSPEDSSIYLCSVKGGVDSPLHFGNGTRLTVT.

The chain couples TRBV2 to TRBJ1-5, with D maybe TRBD1 (6 bases). Germline CDR1 and CDR2: SNHLY and FYNNEI. CDR3 length: 13 amino acids. V shed 7 bases and J shed 4 bases, with 11 bases lying between them. CDR3 sequence: CASTEQGNQPQHF. DNA for the CDR3: TGTGCCAGCACCGAGCAGGGGAATCAGCCCCAGCATTTT.

V usage is TRBV7-3 and J usage is TRBJ1-2; a weak D match, TRBD1 (6 bases). The CDR3 consists of 18 residues. V lost 4 bases and J 6 bases, leaving 27 bases between the germline ends. Germline V gene data show CDR1 as SGHTA and CDR2 as FQGTGA. CDR3 nucleotides: TGTGCCAGCAGCTCGATGTACTACAAGGGGGGCAGGATTAATGGCTACACCTTC. Translated, it gives CASSSMYYKGGRINGYTF.